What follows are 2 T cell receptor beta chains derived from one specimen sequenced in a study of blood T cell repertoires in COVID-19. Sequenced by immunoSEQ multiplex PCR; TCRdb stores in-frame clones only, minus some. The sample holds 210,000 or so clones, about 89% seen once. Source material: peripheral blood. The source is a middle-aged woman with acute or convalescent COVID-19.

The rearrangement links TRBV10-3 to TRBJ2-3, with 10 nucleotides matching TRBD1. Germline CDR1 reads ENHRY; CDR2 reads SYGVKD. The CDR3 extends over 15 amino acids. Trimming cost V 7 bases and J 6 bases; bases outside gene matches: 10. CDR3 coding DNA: TGTGCCATCACCGGCGGACAGGGGGAACAGGATACGCAGTATTTT. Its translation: CAITGGQGEQDTQYF.

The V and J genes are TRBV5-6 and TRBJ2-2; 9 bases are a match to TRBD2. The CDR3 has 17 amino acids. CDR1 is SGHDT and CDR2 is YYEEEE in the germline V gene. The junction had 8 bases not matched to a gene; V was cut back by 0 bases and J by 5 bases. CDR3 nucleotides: TGTGCCAGCAGCTTGGGACTAGCGGCTATCACTACCGGGGAGCTGTTTTTT. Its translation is CASSLGLAAITTGELFF.